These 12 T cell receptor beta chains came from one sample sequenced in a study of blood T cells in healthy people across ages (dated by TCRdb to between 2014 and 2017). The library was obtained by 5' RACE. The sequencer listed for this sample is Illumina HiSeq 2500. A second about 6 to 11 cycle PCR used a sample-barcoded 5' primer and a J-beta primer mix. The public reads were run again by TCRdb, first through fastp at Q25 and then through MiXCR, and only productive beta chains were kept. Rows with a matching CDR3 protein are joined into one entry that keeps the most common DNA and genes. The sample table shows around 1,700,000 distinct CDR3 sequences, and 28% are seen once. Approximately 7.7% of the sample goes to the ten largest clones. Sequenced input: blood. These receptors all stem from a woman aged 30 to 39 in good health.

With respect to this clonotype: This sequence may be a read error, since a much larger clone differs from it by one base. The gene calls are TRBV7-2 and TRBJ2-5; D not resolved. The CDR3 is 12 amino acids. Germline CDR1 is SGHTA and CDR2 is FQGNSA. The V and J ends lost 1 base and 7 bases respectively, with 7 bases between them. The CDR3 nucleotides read TGTGCCAGCAGCTTAGATACGGTGACCCAGTACTTC. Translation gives CASSLDTVTQYF.

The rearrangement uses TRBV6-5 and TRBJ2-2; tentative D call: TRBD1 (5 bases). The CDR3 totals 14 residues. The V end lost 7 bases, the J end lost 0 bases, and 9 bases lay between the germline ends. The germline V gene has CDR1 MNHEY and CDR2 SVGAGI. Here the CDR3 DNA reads TGTGCCAGCACCAGGACAACGAACACCGGGGAGCTGTTTTTT. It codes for CASTRTTNTGELFF.

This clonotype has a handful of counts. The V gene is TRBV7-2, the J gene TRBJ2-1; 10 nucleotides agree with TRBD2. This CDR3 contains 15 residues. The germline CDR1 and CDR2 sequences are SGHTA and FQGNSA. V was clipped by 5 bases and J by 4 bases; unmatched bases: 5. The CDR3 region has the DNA TGTGCCAGCAGCCTTCAAGCGGGAGGGTACAATGAGCAGTTCTTC. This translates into CASSLQAGGYNEQFF. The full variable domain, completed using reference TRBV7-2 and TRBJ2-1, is GAGVSQSPSNKVTEKGKDVELRCDPISGHTALYWYRQSLGQGLEFLIYFQGNSAPDKSGLPSDRFSAERTGGSVSTLTIQRTQQEDSAVYLCASSLQAGGYNEQFFGPGTRLTVL.

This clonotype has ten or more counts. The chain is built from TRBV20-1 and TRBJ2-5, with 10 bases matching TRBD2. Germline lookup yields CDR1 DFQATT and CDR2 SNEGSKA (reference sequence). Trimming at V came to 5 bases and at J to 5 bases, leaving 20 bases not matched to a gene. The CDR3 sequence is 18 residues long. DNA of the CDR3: TGCAGTGCTGAAGTCCGCGGAAGAGCTAGCGGGAGTATGGAGACCCAGTACTTC. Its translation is CSAEVRGRASGSMETQYF.

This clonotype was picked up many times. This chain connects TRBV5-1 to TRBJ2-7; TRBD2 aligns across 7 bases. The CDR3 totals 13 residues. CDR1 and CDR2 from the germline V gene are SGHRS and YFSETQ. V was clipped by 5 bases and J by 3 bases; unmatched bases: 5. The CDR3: CASRYGLVYEQYF. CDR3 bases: TGCGCCAGCAGATACGGACTAGTCTACGAGCAGTACTTC. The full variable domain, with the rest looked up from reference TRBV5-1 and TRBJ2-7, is KAGVTQTPRYLIKTRGQQVTLSCSPISGHRSVSWYQQTPGQGLQFLFEYFSETQRNKGNFPGRFSGRQFSNSRSEMNVSTLELGDSALYLCASRYGLVYEQYFGPGTRLTVT.

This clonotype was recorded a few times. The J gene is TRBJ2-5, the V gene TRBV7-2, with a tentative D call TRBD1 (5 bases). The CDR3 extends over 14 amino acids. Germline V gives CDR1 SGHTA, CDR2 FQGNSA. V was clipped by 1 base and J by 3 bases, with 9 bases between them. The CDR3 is CASSLEAGKETQYF. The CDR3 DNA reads TGTGCCAGCAGCTTAGAGGCAGGGAAAGAGACCCAGTACTTC.

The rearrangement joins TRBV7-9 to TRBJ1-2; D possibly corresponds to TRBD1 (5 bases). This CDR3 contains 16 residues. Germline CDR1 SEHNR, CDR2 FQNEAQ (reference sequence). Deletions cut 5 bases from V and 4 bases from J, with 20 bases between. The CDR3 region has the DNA TGTGCCAGCAGCCCAATCGGACAACGCCTTACCTATGGCTACACCTTC. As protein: CASSPIGQRLTYGYTF.

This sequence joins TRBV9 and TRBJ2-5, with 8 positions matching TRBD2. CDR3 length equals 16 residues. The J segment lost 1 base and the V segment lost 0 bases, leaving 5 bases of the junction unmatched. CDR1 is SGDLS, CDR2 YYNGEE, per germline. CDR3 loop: CASSVGSGGIQETQYF. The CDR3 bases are TGTGCCAGCAGCGTAGGGAGCGGGGGCATCCAAGAGACCCAGTACTTC.

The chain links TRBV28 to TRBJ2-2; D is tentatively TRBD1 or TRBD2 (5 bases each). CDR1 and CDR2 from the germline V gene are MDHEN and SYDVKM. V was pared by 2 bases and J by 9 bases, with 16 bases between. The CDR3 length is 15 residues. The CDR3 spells CASSLGGRLVWELFF. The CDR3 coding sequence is TGTGCCAGCAGTTTAGGGGGTCGTCTGGTCTGGGAGCTGTTTTTT.

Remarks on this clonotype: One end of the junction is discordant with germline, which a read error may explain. The CDR3 nucleotides read TGCGCCAGCAGCGTCTATGAAGGGGACTACTTAACGGAGACCCAGTACTTC. The encoded protein is CASSVYEGDYLTETQYF. The chain couples TRBV9 to TRBJ2-5; 7 nucleotides match TRBD2. The V gene's germline CDR1 is SGDLS and CDR2 YYNGEE. There are 17 residues in the CDR3.

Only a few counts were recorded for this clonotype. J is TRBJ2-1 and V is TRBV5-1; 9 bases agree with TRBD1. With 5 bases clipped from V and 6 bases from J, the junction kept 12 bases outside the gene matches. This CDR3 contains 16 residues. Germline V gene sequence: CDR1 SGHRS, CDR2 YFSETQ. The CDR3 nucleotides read TGCGCCAGCAGTTCAAATTGGGACAGGGCTCCCAATGAGCAGTTCTTC. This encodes CASSSNWDRAPNEQFF.

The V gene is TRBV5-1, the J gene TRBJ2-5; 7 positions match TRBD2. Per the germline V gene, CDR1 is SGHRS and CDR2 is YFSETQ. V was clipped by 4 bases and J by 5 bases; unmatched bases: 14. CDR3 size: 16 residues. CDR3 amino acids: CASSPGAAGNSETQYF. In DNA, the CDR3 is TGCGCCAGCAGCCCCGGCGCAGCGGGGAACAGTGAGACCCAGTACTTC.